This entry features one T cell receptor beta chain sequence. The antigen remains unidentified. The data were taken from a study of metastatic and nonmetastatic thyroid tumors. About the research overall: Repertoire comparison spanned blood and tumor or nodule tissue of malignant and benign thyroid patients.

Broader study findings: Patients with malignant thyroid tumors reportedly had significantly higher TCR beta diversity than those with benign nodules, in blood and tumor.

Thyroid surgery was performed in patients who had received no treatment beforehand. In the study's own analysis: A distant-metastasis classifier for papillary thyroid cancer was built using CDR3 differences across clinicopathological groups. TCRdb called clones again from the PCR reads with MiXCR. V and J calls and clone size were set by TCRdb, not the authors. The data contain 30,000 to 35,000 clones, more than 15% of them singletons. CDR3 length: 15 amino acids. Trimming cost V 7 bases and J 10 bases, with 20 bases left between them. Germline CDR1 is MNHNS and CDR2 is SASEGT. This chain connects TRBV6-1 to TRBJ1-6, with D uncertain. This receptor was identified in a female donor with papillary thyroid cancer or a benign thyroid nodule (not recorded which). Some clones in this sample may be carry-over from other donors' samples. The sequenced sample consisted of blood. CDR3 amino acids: CASIGVRSSGSPLHF. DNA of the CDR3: TGTGCCAGCATTGGAGTCAGATCTTCGGGGTCACCCCTCCACTTT.